Described below is a single T cell receptor beta chain sequence and its context. The CDR3 runs 16 residues. CDR1 MNHNY and CDR2 SVGAGI come from the germline V gene (reference sequence). V shed 6 bases, J shed 4 bases, and the junction held 9 bases outside the gene matches. Produced via immunoSEQ multiplex PCR; TCRdb's table is partial and in-frame only. This table has around 99,000 clones, 75% to 95% appearing once. This sample was taken from a study of control samples from healthy donors and cancer patients. Input material: blood. The TCR sequence derives from a human donor in good health. The donor label of this sample is uncertain. This chain joins TRBV6-6 and TRBJ1-1, with 12 bases that match TRBD1. The CDR3 spells CASRPGQGAPGTEAFF. The CDR3 coding sequence is TGTGCCAGCAGGCCGGGACAGGGGGCCCCGGGCACTGAAGCTTTCTTT.